This entry describes one TCR beta chain. Its antigen is not yet known. Base qualities are not recorded, but no much larger clone differs from it by a single base. Library creation used the immunoSEQ multiplex PCR assay. Not all clones reach the TCRdb copy of this immuneACCESS table, which keeps in-frame sequences only. Checked studies attribute under half of the gap to unresolved V genes and leave the rest unexplained. This sample is represented by more than 90,000 clones; more than 90% of them were singletons. The ten most abundant clones make up 0.22% of the sample. The data were taken from a study of technical replicates of blood from four donors (dated by TCRdb to between 2016 and 2019). CDR1 and CDR2, per the germline V gene, are SGHRS and YFSETQ. V lost 5 bases and J lost 0 bases; the stretch between them is 9 bases long. The CDR3 starts with the cysteine, ends with the phenylalanine, and has 14 residues. This entry keeps only the CDR3 DNA: 42 bases, framed from base 1.

The sequencing input was T cells isolated from PBMCs. This sequence was found in a human donor in good health. The rearrangement joined TRBV5-1 to TRBJ1-3; TRBD1 is a possible D gene, resting on 5 matching bases. For the CDR3, the sequence is CASSTTVSGNTIYF. The sequenced DNA is TGCGCCAGCAGTACGACAGTCTCTGGAAACACCATATATTTT.